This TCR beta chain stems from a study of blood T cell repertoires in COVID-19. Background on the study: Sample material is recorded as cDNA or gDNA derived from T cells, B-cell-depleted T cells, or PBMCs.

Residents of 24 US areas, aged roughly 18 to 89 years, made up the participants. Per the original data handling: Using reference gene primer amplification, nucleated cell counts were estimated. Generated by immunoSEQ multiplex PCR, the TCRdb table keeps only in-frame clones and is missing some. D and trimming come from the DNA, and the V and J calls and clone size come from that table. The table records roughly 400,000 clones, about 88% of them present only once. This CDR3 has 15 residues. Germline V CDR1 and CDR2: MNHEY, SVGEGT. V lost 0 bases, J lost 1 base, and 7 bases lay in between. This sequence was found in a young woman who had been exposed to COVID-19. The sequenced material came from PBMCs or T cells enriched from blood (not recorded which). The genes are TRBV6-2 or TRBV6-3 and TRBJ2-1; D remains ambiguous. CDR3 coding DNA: TGTGCCAGCAGTTACTCGGCGGAATCCTACAATGAGCAGTTCTTC. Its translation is CASSYSAESYNEQFF.